This is a list of T cell receptor beta chains from one sample in a study of regulatory T cells in long-lasting Graves disease. TCRdb called the multiplex PCR reads again in MiXCR, with one record for every CDR3 protein. The sample shows 440,000 or so distinct CDR3 sequences, approximately 15% of them seen only once. These data also featured in a second study, about T cells in Graves' hyperthyroidism and ophthalmopathy.

The input for sequencing was peripheral blood mononuclear cells (PBMCs), taken at new diagnosis, from a patient treated with antithyroid drugs. Every receptor here comes from a woman aged 25 to 45 with Graves disease. CDR3s include the opening cysteine and the closing phenylalanine or tryptophan. The D gene is left open where the match is weak. The listing skips clone size in some rows; elsewhere it reads once, few, many or a size class.

TRBJ2-1 TRBV20-1 few . CSALGPGGYNEQFF TGCAGTGCTCTGGGACCTGGGGGTTACAATGAGCAGTTCTTC
TRBJ2-5 TRBV2 once . CASSEVGVGRNQETQYF TGTGCCAGCAGTGAAGTTGGGGTCGGCAGGAACCAAGAGACCCAGTACTTC
TRBJ2-3 TRBV2 many TRBD2 CASSEISRREGPDTQYF TGTGCCAGCAGTGAAATATCTAGGCGGGAGGGTCCAGATACGCAGTATTTT
TRBJ2-3 TRBV5-4 many . CASSLANPSDTQYF TGTGCCAGCAGCTTGGCCAACCCCTCCGATACGCAGTATTTT
TRBJ1-2 TRBV30 many . CAWSDTGSTGFGYTF TGTGCCTGGAGTGATACTGGGAGCACGGGGTTCGGCTACACCTTC
TRBJ1-2 TRBV27 many . CASSRGGFYGYTF TGTGCCAGCAGTCGGGGGGGCTTCTATGGCTACACCTTC
TRBJ1-1 TRBV7-9 many . CASSLGLAGTNTEAFF TGTGCCAGCAGCTTAGGATTGGCGGGGACCAACACTGAAGCTTTCTTT
TRBJ2-1 TRBV5-1 many . CASSLWGYEQFF TGCGCCAGCAGCTTGTGGGGCTATGAGCAGTTCTTC
TRBJ2-1 TRBV12-5 . TRBD2 CASGLEPGLAGYNEQFF TGTGCTAGTGGTTTGGAGCCGGGACTAGCGGGGTACAATGAGCAGTTCTTC
TRBJ1-1 TRBV11-2 . . CASGSSGGLTEAFF TGTGCCAGCGGCTCCAGTGGAGGGCTAACTGAAGCTTTCTTT
TRBJ2-1 TRBV7-3 many . CASSPHAGYNEQFF TGTGCCAGCAGCCCCCATGCGGGGTACAATGAGCAGTTCTTC
TRBJ2-1 TRBV19 . TRBD2 CASSITSSGAANEQFF TGTGCCAGTAGTATCACTTCTAGCGGGGCGGCCAATGAGCAGTTCTTC
TRBJ1-3 TRBV5-1 . TRBD1 CASSFTGGSGNTIYF TGCGCCAGCAGCTTTACAGGGGGCTCTGGAAACACCATATATTTT
TRBJ1-5 TRBV10-3 once TRBD1 CAISDGQANQPQHF TGTGCCATCAGTGACGGACAGGCAAATCAGCCCCAGCATTTT
TRBJ2-1 TRBV6-2/TRBV6-3 many . CASSSAWGDNEQFF TGTGCCAGCAGTTCTGCCTGGGGGGACAATGAGCAGTTCTTC
TRBJ2-7 TRBV20-1 many . CSASNPVYYEQYF TGCAGTGCTAGTAACCCAGTGTACTACGAGCAGTACTTC
TRBJ2-1 TRBV11-2 many . CASSQPIADLIYNEQFF TGTGCCAGCAGCCAACCTATAGCGGACCTAATTTACAATGAGCAGTTCTTC
TRBJ2-7 TRBV19 . TRBD1 CASSIDLGQGGEQYF TGTGCCAGTAGTATTGACCTTGGACAGGGCGGGGAGCAGTACTTC
TRBJ2-7 TRBV3-1 few TRBD2 CASSHAPSGPYEQYF TGTGCCAGCAGCCACGCTCCTAGCGGGCCCTACGAGCAGTACTTC
TRBJ1-2 TRBV19 . . CASSIDDQNYGYTF TGTGCCAGTAGTATAGACGACCAAAACTATGGCTACACCTTC
TRBJ1-1 TRBV30 many . CAREGGAEAFF TGTGCCCGCGAGGGAGGTGCTGAAGCTTTCTTT
TRBJ2-1 TRBV6-1 many TRBD2 CASSEVLGLTSDQFF TGTGCCAGCAGTGAAGTGTTGGGTTTGACTAGCGATCAGTTCTTC
TRBJ2-7 TRBV6-2/TRBV6-3 many . CASSERSYEQYF TGTGCCAGCAGTGAAAGGTCCTACGAGCAGTACTTC
TRBJ1-1 TRBV30 many . CAWSGTRQVKGTEAFF TGTGCCTGGAGTGGAACTCGACAGGTGAAGGGCACTGAAGCTTTCTTT
TRBJ2-7 TRBV6-5 many . CASSYSIEAADYF TGTGCCAGCAGTTACTCGATAGAAGCGGCAGACTACTTC
TRBJ1-2 TRBV12-3/TRBV12-4 many TRBD1 CASSGDRPYGYTF TGTGCCAGCAGCGGGGACAGGCCCTATGGCTACACCTTC
TRBJ1-1 TRBV6-5 many . CASSYGKNTEAFF TGTGCCAGCAGTTACGGGAAGAACACTGAAGCTTTCTTT
TRBJ1-2 TRBV24-1 few TRBD1 CATSGPGQGNYGYTF TGTGCCACCAGTGGGCCGGGACAGGGTAACTATGGCTACACCTTC
TRBJ1-2 TRBV6-5 . . CASSYSMGVDGYTF TGTGCCAGCAGTTACTCGATGGGGGTGGATGGCTACACCTTC
TRBJ2-1 TRBV28 many TRBD1 CASSPSGQGAGNEQFF TGTGCCAGCAGTCCCTCGGGACAGGGGGCGGGAAATGAGCAGTTCTTC
TRBJ1-3 TRBV12-3/TRBV12-4 few . CASSFGLGAPGNTIYF TGTGCCAGCAGTTTCGGCCTGGGGGCTCCCGGAAACACCATATATTTT
TRBJ2-1 TRBV9 . . CASSVGSTEQFF TGTGCCAGCAGCGTAGGGAGCACTGAGCAGTTCTTC
TRBJ1-5 TRBV20-1 many TRBD1 CSAKGYNLGQDYSNQPQHF TGCAGTGCTAAGGGATATAACCTTGGACAGGATTATAGCAATCAGCCCCAGCATTTT
TRBJ2-7 TRBV18 many . CASSDLSSYEQYF TGTGCCAGCTCAGACCTAAGCTCCTACGAGCAGTACTTC
TRBJ2-3 TRBV12-3/TRBV12-4 many . CASSPQGMKTDTQYF TGTGCCAGCAGTCCACAGGGAATGAAGACAGATACGCAGTATTTT
TRBJ2-1 TRBV4-1 . TRBD1 CASSQGFGTGVYEQFF TGCGCCAGCAGCCAAGGTTTCGGGACAGGGGTATATGAGCAGTTCTTC
TRBJ2-3 TRBV11-2 many TRBD2 CASSTTSGRTDTQYF TGTGCCAGCAGCACAACTAGCGGGAGAACAGATACGCAGTATTTT
TRBJ2-3 TRBV20-1 many . CSAWGDGGRSTDTQYF TGCAGTGCTTGGGGTGACGGCGGGCGTAGCACAGATACGCAGTATTTT
TRBJ2-3 TRBV13 many . CASSLVGGGETDTQYF TGTGCCAGCAGCTTAGTAGGAGGGGGTGAGACAGATACGCAGTATTTT
TRBJ1-5 TRBV18 . . CASSPGDYSNQPQHF TGTGCCAGCTCACCTGGGGACTATAGCAATCAGCCCCAGCATTTT
TRBJ2-3 TRBV12-3/TRBV12-4 many TRBD2 CASSPGGVRRTDTQYF TGTGCCAGCAGCCCGGGGGGGGTGCGCCGCACAGATACGCAGTATTTT
TRBJ2-6 TRBV15 . . CATETKGGPGANVLTF TGTGCCACCGAAACCAAGGGGGGTCCTGGGGCCAACGTCCTGACTTTC
TRBJ2-7 TRBV2 . . CASRPRGTGEQYF TGTGCCAGCAGACCCCGGGGCACGGGAGAGCAGTACTTC
TRBJ2-1 TRBV12-3/TRBV12-4 . TRBD2 CASSKTSGSWGKQFF TGTGCCAGCAGCAAGACTAGCGGGAGCTGGGGTAAGCAGTTCTTC
TRBJ2-1 TRBV6-5 few . CASSYSIGRGAHNEQFF TGTGCCAGCAGTTACTCGATCGGCAGGGGGGCGCACAATGAGCAGTTCTTC
TRBJ1-6 TRBV3-1 many . CASSKANSPLHF TGTGCCAGCAGCAAGGCTAATTCACCCCTCCACTTT
TRBJ1-6 TRBV6-2/TRBV6-3 few . CASSYRGGSYNSPLHF TGTGCCAGCAGTTATAGGGGTGGCTCCTATAATTCACCCCTCCACTTT
TRBJ1-5 TRBV18 . . CASSPQGLMGNQPQHF TGTGCCAGCTCACCACAGGGTTTAATGGGCAATCAGCCCCAGCATTTT
TRBJ2-7 TRBV4-1 many TRBD2 CASSQGLAGNYEQYF TGCGCCAGCAGCCAAGGACTAGCGGGGAACTACGAGCAGTACTTC
TRBJ2-4 TRBV6-2/TRBV6-3 many . CASSYSRKNSGQLAKNIQYF TGTGCCAGCAGTTACTCGAGGAAAAACAGCGGGCAACTAGCCAAAAACATTCAGTACTTC
TRBJ2-2 TRBV6-2/TRBV6-3 few . CASSYSAGELFF TGTGCCAGCAGTTACTCCGCCGGGGAGCTGTTTTTT
TRBJ2-3 TRBV7-8 many . CASSPRTETDTQYF TGTGCCAGCAGCCCGAGGACAGAAACAGATACGCAGTATTTT
TRBJ1-5 TRBV6-1 many . CASSEAVLRGAGPQHF TGTGCCAGCAGTGAAGCGGTACTTCGGGGGGCTGGGCCCCAGCATTTT
TRBJ1-3 TRBV7-9 few . CASSLTDGSGNTIYF TGTGCCAGCAGCTTAACCGACGGGTCTGGAAACACCATATATTTT
TRBJ2-1 TRBV7-3 many TRBD2 CASSPRGRAGGHNEQFF TGTGCCAGCAGCCCCCGGGGTCGGGCGGGAGGACACAATGAGCAGTTCTTC